The 28 T cell receptor beta chains reported below all come from one sample, sequenced in a study of tumor-infiltrating lymphocytes in primary liver carcinoma (dated 2017 in TCRdb). Blood RNA was extracted from unsorted whole blood with TRIzol reagent; germline DNA came from the DNeasy Blood & Tissue kit. This sample was sequenced with an Illumina HiSeq 2500. Using a constant-region primer and ProtoScript II reverse transcriptase, TCRbeta-specific cDNA was reverse-transcribed from 500 to 650 ng total RNA. Three nested multiplex PCR rounds, following a slightly modified ARM-PCR procedure, were used to build the TCRbeta libraries. Each of the first two PCR rounds ran for 9 to 10 cycles using multiplex TRBV1-TRBV30 forward primers together with a Cbeta reverse primer. Clones were called with MiXCR by TCRdb after fastp trimmed the public reads at Q25, and only in-frame beta chains were retained. One record per CDR3 amino acid sequence lists the most common genes and DNA. Counted in this sample were about 200,000 distinct CDR3 sequences; 65% of them appeared once. The ten top clones hold approximately 6.5% of the sample.

Sequenced material: peripheral blood. The origin of the receptors is a woman aged 60 to 75 with primary liver carcinoma and hepatitis B virus infection.

The chain joins TRBV7-9 to TRBJ2-2; 8 nucleotides match TRBD1. Looked up from germline, CDR1 is SEHNR and CDR2 is FQNEAQ (reference sequence). There are 15 residues in the CDR3. V shed 6 bases and J 1 base; nucleotides not matched to a gene: 4. The CDR3, as DNA: TGTGCCAGCAGAGGTGGACAGGGGAACACCGGGGAGCTGTTTTTT. Its translation is CASRGGQGNTGELFF.

On this clonotype itself: At one end, the junction sequence differs from germline, possibly due to a read error. This rearrangement joins TRBV14 to TRBJ2-3; 11 nucleotides align to TRBD2. Per the germline V gene, CDR1 is SGHDN and CDR2 is FVKESK. CDR3 length equals 18 residues. In nucleotides, the CDR3 is TGTGCCAGTAACCACGGTAGAACTAGCGGGAGTGGCACGGATACGCAGTATTTT. This codes for CASNHGRTSGSGTDTQYF.

In the case of this clonotype: A read error may be the cause here, since a much bigger clone is one base away. The chain uses TRBV6-1 and TRBJ1-6; D not certain. The CDR3 is made up of 14 amino acids. V shed 3 bases and J shed 8 bases, with 11 bases lying between them. Per germline, CDR1 MNHNS and CDR2 SASEGT. In DNA, the CDR3 is TGTGCCAGCAGTGATTACGGGCAATATTCACCCCTCCACTTT. It translates to CASSDYGQYSPLHF.

The sample holds one count of this clonotype. The gene calls are TRBV24-1 and TRBJ2-3; no clear D. Trimming took 3 bases from V and 5 from J, leaving 14 bases between them. The CDR3 contains 15 residues. Germline V gene sequence: CDR1 KGHDR, CDR2 SFDVKD. The CDR3 reads CATSDKRTGQDTQYF. CDR3 sequence (DNA): TGTGCCACCAGTGATAAGAGGACGGGTCAAGATACGCAGTATTTT.

With respect to this clonotype: Mismatch with germline at one junction end may stem from a read error. The rearrangement uses TRBV29-1 and TRBJ2-1, with 9 bases identical to TRBD1. This CDR3 region has 15 residues. Germline assignment: CDR1 SQVTM and CDR2 ANQGSEA. CDR3 region: CSVDGRTGAYNEQFF. The CDR3 DNA follows: TGTAGCGTTGATGGCCGGACAGGGGCCTACAATGAGCAGTTCTTC.

About this clonotype: Lacking the conserved final phenylalanine or tryptophan, this CDR3 likely reflects a read error. The DNA is omitted, as the CDR3 cannot be located on it reliably, and the CDR3 follows TCRdb's listing. This chain joins TRBV30 and TRBJ1-2; the table's D call, TRBD1, has no DNA check behind it. In germline, CDR1 is GTSNPN, CDR2 SVGIG (reference sequence). The CDR3 contains 16 residues when both ends are counted. This CDR3 is CAWSVNTRDRGYGYIL.

V gene TRBV29-1 combines with J gene TRBJ2-7; the D gene is possibly TRBD1 (6 bases). Germline CDR1 SQVTM, CDR2 ANQGSEA. Trimming left V 5 bases short and J 4 bases short, with 15 bases between. The CDR3 loop spans 13 amino acids. This CDR3 is CSVSPRGFYEQYF. As DNA, the CDR3 is TGCAGCGTTTCGCCAAGGGGGTTTTACGAGCAGTACTTC.

Regarding this clonotype: A much larger clone sits a single nucleotide away, making a read error possible. Likely a read error: the CDR3 ends without its conserved phenylalanine or tryptophan. The rearrangement links TRBV12-3 or TRBV12-4 to TRBJ1-1; D uncertain. This CDR3 region has 13 residues. Trimming took off 5 bases at V and 0 bases at J, with 7 bases between the two ends. The CDR3 protein is CASSLQMNTEAFS. The CDR3 DNA reads TGTGCCAGCAGTCTACAAATGAACACTGAAGCTTTCTCT.

Concerning this clonotype itself: This could be a read error, since a much larger clone is one nucleotide away. Because it lacks the conserved phenylalanine or tryptophan at the end, this CDR3 is likely a read error. This chain joins TRBV12-3 or TRBV12-4 and TRBJ2-3; D unresolved. The V end lost 3 bases, the J end lost 0 bases, and 7 bases lay between the germline ends. The CDR3 is 14 amino acids. The CDR3 spells CASSFSTSTDTQYL. The CDR3 DNA is TGTGCCAGCAGTTTCAGTACTAGCACAGATACGCAGTATTTG.

Regarding this clonotype: A much larger clone lies a single base off, so this may be a read error. The V and J genes are TRBV4-1 and TRBJ1-6; the D gene is possibly TRBD1 (5 bases). The CDR3 extends over 16 amino acids. CDR1 and CDR2 (germline): MGHRA, YSYEKL. CDR3 amino acids: CASSQGRSNRNSPIHF. CDR3 bases: TGCGCCAGCAGCCAGGGACGATCGAATAGGAATTCACCCATCCACTTT.

Comment on this clonotype: A much larger clone lies one base from this, so it may be a read error. The DNA for the CDR3 is TGTGCCAGCAGCCACCAGTGGAACACTGAAGCTTCCTTT. Its protein product is CASSHQWNTEASF. The chain has TRBV14 and TRBJ1-1; D remains unclear. The germline V gene encodes CDR1 SGHDN and CDR2 FVKESK. The CDR3 runs to 13 residues.

There are a few counts of this clonotype. The chain couples TRBV1 to TRBJ2-3; the tabulated D call, TRBD1, remains unverified against the DNA. TRBV1 is a documented pseudogene. This CDR3 is built from 13 residues. DNA for the CDR3: TGCACCTCAGGACAGCACCTTTCAGATACGCAGTATTTT. It specifies CTSGQHLSDTQYF.

For this clonotype: One end of the junction varies from germline; a read error may be responsible. V usage is TRBV12-5 and J usage is TRBJ1-1; 9 nucleotides agree with TRBD1. The CDR3 is made up of 15 amino acids. Germline CDR1 and CDR2: LGHNT and FRNRAP. The CDR3 DNA is TGTGCTAGTGGTGTGGGACAGGGTCCGAACACTGAAGCCTTCTTT. Its translation is CASGVGQGPNTEAFF.

Note on this clonotype: A much larger clone lies one base from this, so it may be a read error. The CDR3 sequence is CASTSRTSGPYEQYF. The CDR3 DNA is TGTGCCAGCACCTCCCGGACTAGCGGTCCCTACGAGCAGTACTTC. The chain joins TRBV6-2 or TRBV6-3 to TRBJ2-7; 10 nucleotides align to TRBD2. The CDR3 length is 15 residues. V shed 7 bases, J shed 2 bases, and the junction held 8 bases outside the gene matches. In germline, CDR1 is MNHEY, CDR2 SVGEGT.

With regard to this clonotype: One end of the junction does not line up with germline, which may come from a read error. This rearrangement joins TRBV11-2 to TRBJ2-1; 7 bases are a match to TRBD1. This CDR3 comprises 18 residues. The germline V gene encodes CDR1 SGHAT and CDR2 FQNNGV. This CDR3 reads CASSSPRTGSMKDKEQFF. The CDR3 DNA sequence: TGTGCCAGCAGCTCACCCCGGACAGGTTCTATGAAGGACAAAGAGCAGTTCTTC.

Turning to this clonotype: At one boundary the junction diverges from the germline segment, which might be a read error. V and J are TRBV11-1 and TRBJ2-7; possibly TRBD1 for D (5 bases). The CDR3 extends over 12 amino acids. CDR1 is SGHAT and CDR2 is FQDESV in the germline V gene (reference sequence). The CDR3 loop is CVSSLAGSPQYF. The CDR3 nucleotides are TGTGTCAGCAGCTTAGCAGGGTCTCCGCAGTACTTC. Full variable domain (outside the CDR3, taken from reference TRBV11-1 and TRBJ2-7): EAEVAQSPRYKITEKSQAVAFWCDPISGHATLYWYRQILGQGPELLVQFQDESVVDDSQLPKDRFSAERLKGVDSTLKIQPAELGDSAMYLCVSSLAGSPQYFGPGTRLTVT.

This clonotype appeared many times. The V call is TRBV6-5, the J call TRBJ2-7; D is possibly TRBD2 (6 bases). Trimming cost V 3 bases and J 3 bases, with 12 bases left between them. The CDR3 spans 14 residues. CDR1 is MNHEY, CDR2 SVGAGI, per germline. The CDR3, as DNA: TGTGCCAGCAGTTATGAGCGGGCGGACTACGAGCAGTACTTC. It encodes CASSYERADYEQYF.

Comment on this clonotype: Since a much larger clone is just one base distant, this may be a read error. The chain recombines TRBV6-1 with TRBJ2-3; no clear D. The closer fit of TRBJ1-5 to the DNA end suggests the J call may be wrong. Germline V gene sequence: CDR1 MNHNS, CDR2 SASEGT. The CDR3 extends over 13 amino acids. CDR3 in DNA: TGTGCCAGCAGGATGGACCCCACAGATACGCAGCATTTT. It codes for CASRMDPTDTQHF.

The genes are TRBV29-1 and TRBJ1-1, with D possibly TRBD1 on 6 matching bases. The CDR3 is made up of 15 amino acids. V lost 5 bases and J 0 bases, leaving 16 bases between the germline ends. Germline V gene sequence: CDR1 SQVTM, CDR2 ANQGSEA. The CDR3 sequence is CSVSAGWDMNTEAFF. The CDR3 region has the DNA TGCAGCGTTTCCGCAGGGTGGGACATGAACACTGAAGCTTTCTTT.

Regarding this clonotype: A much bigger clone sits one base away, suggesting this may be a read error. The chain links TRBV12-3 or TRBV12-4 to TRBJ1-5; possibly TRBD1 for D (6 bases). The CDR3 runs to 16 residues. The CDR3 is CASSSGTFYSNQPPHF. The CDR3, as DNA: TGTGCCAGCAGTTCCGGGACATTCTATAGCAATCAGCCCCCGCATTTT.

CDR3 in DNA: TGCGCCAGCAGCGTCACCTTACCCGGGACTAGCGGCACAGATACGCAGTATTTT. It translates to CASSVTLPGTSGTDTQYF. The chain is built from TRBV4-1 and TRBJ2-3, with 10 positions matching TRBD2. Germline V CDR1 and CDR2: MGHRA, YSYEKL. This CDR3 is built from 18 residues. V lost 5 bases and J lost 1; bases outside the gene matches: 12.

A remark on this clonotype: It may be a read error: a sequence one base away is much more abundant. The rearrangement links TRBV28 to TRBJ2-5, with 7 bases identical to TRBD2. The junction had 13 bases not matched to a gene; V was cut back by 5 bases and J by 7 bases. The CDR3 runs to 15 residues. In germline, CDR1 is MDHEN, CDR2 SYDVKM. The CDR3 reads CASSPRLQWGGTQYF. The CDR3 coding sequence is TGTGCCAGCAGTCCCCGTCTACAGTGGGGGGGGACCCAGTACTTC.

A note on this clonotype: Since a much larger clone is just one base distant, this may be a read error. The V call is TRBV6-5, the J call TRBJ1-2, with D tentatively TRBD1 (5 bases). CDR3 size: 15 residues. The V end lost 0 bases, the J end lost 10 bases, and 18 bases lay between the germline ends. The germline V gene encodes CDR1 MNHEY and CDR2 SVGAGI. This CDR3 reads CASSYSGTVRIDYTF. The DNA of the CDR3 is TGTGCCAGCAGTTACTCCGGGACCGTAAGAATTGACTACACCTTC.

This clonotype was recorded many times. This sequence joins TRBV11-2 and TRBJ2-7, with 7 bases identical to TRBD1. V shed 5 bases, J shed 0 bases, and the junction held 4 bases outside the gene matches. This CDR3 is 14 amino acids long. Per the germline V gene, CDR1 is SGHAT and CDR2 is FQNNGV. CDR3 bases: TGTGCCAGCAGCAAGGGACAGCTCTCCTACGAGCAGTACTTC. It yields the protein CASSKGQLSYEQYF.

A few counts support this clonotype. This chain uses TRBV5-1 with TRBJ2-3, with D hard to call. The germline gives CDR1 SGHRS, CDR2 YFSETQ. The CDR3 has 15 residues. With 5 bases removed from V and 4 bases from J, the gap between germline ends came to 17 bases. CDR3 in amino acids: CASSQGLQGPDTQYF. The CDR3 region has the DNA TGCGCCAGCAGTCAAGGTCTCCAAGGGCCAGATACGCAGTATTTT.

On this clonotype: One end of the junction is discordant with germline, which a read error may explain. This sequence joins TRBV11-2 and TRBJ2-3; D remains unclear. The CDR3 contains 15 residues. Germline V gives CDR1 SGHAT, CDR2 FQNNGV. The CDR3 loop reads CVSSFLLKGKDTQYF. CDR3 in DNA: TGTGTCAGCAGCTTTCTGTTAAAAGGGAAAGATACGCAGTATTTT.

Comments on this clonotype: A clone one base away is much larger, so this may be a read error. This sequence joins TRBV7-9 and TRBJ2-2, with 8 bases lining up with TRBD2. Germline V CDR1 and CDR2: SEHNR, FQNEAQ (reference sequence). CDR3 length: 15 amino acids. Here the CDR3 reads CASRPGLAGTGELLF. The CDR3 nucleotides read TGTGCCAGCAGACCCGGACTAGCTGGGACCGGGGAGCTGTTATTT.

The chain couples TRBV6-6 to TRBJ2-3; 12 bases fit TRBD2. Trimming cost V 4 bases and J 5 bases; bases outside gene matches: 10. Germline CDR1 is MNHNY and CDR2 is SVGAGI (reference sequence). This CDR3 contains 17 residues. The CDR3: CASSSKTSGSWRDTQYF. DNA of the CDR3: TGTGCCAGCAGTTCGAAGACTAGCGGGAGCTGGAGAGATACGCAGTATTTT.